This T cell receptor (beta chain) comes out of a study of CD8 T cells in Susac syndrome. Sequencing of TCR beta covered CD8+ and CD4+ T cells obtained from blood. For this clonotype: The target antigen is unknown.

Study-wide results and caveats: The relatively small number of individuals in the TCR sequencing and HLA analysis was acknowledged by the study. The CD4+ T cell repertoire of patients with Susac syndrome showed no detectable clonal expansion.

The CDR3 is 14 amino acids. V lost 6 bases and J lost 1, with 12 bases in between. The V gene's germline CDR1 is ENHRY and CDR2 SYGVKD. After extraction with the RNeasy kit, about 0.45 to 1 ug of the RNA was reverse transcribed using random hexamers. TCRdb fed the immunoSEQ multiplex PCR reads into MiXCR, producing one record per CDR3 protein. The sample includes 150,000 to 160,000 distinct CDR3 sequences, about 95% of them seen just once. This sequence joins TRBV10-3 and TRBJ1-1; no definite D call. The sequence came from a human donor with Susac syndrome. The material sequenced was CD4+ T cells from PBMCs. Here the CDR3 DNA reads TGTGCCATCAGGGCCGGGGAGAGGAACACTGAAGCTTTCTTT. Encoded protein: CAIRAGERNTEAFF.